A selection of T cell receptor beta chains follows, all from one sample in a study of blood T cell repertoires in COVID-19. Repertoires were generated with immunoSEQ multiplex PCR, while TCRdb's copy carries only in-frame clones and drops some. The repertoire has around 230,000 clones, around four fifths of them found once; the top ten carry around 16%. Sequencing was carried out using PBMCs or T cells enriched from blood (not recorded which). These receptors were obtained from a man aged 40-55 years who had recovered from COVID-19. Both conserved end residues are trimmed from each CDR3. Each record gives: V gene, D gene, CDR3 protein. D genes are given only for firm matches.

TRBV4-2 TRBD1 ASSQVHPGQGPYGYT
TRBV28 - ASSPRTDPIY
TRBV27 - ASSPTTTGRAPEAF
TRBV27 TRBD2 ASSLTSASPYEQY
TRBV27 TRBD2 ASSLGGRPGDTQY
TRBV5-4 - ASSSRDNNSPLH
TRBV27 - ASSLGIGSGELF
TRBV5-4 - ASSLVQGKGIYGYT
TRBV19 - ASISRASRVEAF
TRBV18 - ASSPSQQGFSETQY
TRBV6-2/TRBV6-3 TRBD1 ASSYSDRGRGEQY
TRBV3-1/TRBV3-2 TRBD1 ASSQAGTGGFYEQY
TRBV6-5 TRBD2 ASSQTSGSYNEQF
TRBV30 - AWIGDVTQY
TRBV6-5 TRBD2 ASSPSGRAFTGQY
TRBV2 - ASSETVTGWAF
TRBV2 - ASSERTAARTLH
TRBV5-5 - ASSFRERDYGYT
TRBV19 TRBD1 ASSWGQGATEAF
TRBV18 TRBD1 ASSPTGQGNTIY
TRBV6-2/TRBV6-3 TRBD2 ASSDPPGGRFSYEQY
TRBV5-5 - ASSLAGPPADTQY
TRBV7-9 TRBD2 ASSPGASGGSYEQY
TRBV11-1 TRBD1 ASSLVTGDYEQY
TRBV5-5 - ASSYDTQPQPLAKNIQY
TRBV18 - ASSPPGGDDGT
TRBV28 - ASSSSGGEEGEAF
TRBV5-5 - ASSPDRPGGEQY
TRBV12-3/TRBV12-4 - ASSLNFIGAF
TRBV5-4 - ASQAGTGVNTEAF
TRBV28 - ASSSPGGAGGYT
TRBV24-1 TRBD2 ATSEPGLAGEEQY
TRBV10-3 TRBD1 AISRDRLDGYT
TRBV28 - ATEKASGTNQPQH
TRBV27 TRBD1 ASSASTGTSYNEQF
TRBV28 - ASSPVQGNGYT